This T cell receptor beta chain was recorded in a study of shared clonotypes between healthy human individuals. Study-wide results and caveats: Apart from blood, nothing was sampled; tissue repertoires likely differ.

Here immunoSEQ multiplex PCR was the method, and the copy in TCRdb shows in-frame clones only, minus some. The table has 1,100,000 or so clones, 75% to 80% seen once; the top ten hold more than 0.45%. The CDR3 is made up of 13 amino acids. Deletions cut 7 bases from V and 8 bases from J, with 17 bases between. Germline V gene lookup returns CDR1 SNHLY and CDR2 FYNNEI. This clone showed up just a few times. What it binds is not known. What was sequenced was memory CD4+ T cells from PBMCs. The subset was: CD45RA-negative fraction. The receptor was isolated from a man aged 18-30 years in good health. Some clones in this sample may be carry-over from other donors' samples. The chain has TRBV2 and TRBJ1-2; D is unclear. CDR3 protein: CASNAASTGGYTF. Here the CDR3 DNA reads TGTGCCAGCAACGCGGCATCTACTGGGGGCTACACCTTC.